Following are 7 T cell receptor beta chains from one sample sequenced in a study of control samples from healthy donors and cancer patients. TCRdb's copy holds only in-frame clones and misses some; the assay was immunoSEQ multiplex PCR. Of about 150,000 clones listed, 90% to 95% were seen once; the top ten hold about 5.6%. The sample taken for sequencing was blood. Every receptor here comes from a middle-aged man in good health.

The V call is TRBV6-4, the J call TRBJ2-5, with 12 bases matching TRBD2. Germline loops: CDR1 MRHNA, CDR2 SNTAGT. V lost 6 bases, J lost 4 bases, and 6 bases stayed unmatched. The CDR3 has 15 residues. The DNA for the CDR3 is TGTGCCAGCAGAAGGACTAGCGGGGCTTTAGAGACCCAGTACTTC. Translated, it gives CASRRTSGALETQYF.

This clone was detected only once. The chain is built from TRBV7-8 and TRBJ1-1, with D tentatively TRBD1 (5 bases). The CDR3 spans 13 residues. V lost 5 bases and J lost 2, with 9 bases in between. Germline V gene lookup returns CDR1 SGHVS and CDR2 FQNEAQ. DNA of the CDR3: TGTGCCAGCAGCGACAGTTTAAACACTGAAGCTTTCTTT. Its protein product is CASSDSLNTEAFF.

This clone came up once. A junction end diverges from the germline sequence, so it may reflect a read error. This sequence joins TRBV5-1 and TRBJ2-3, with unresolved D. Germline lookup yields CDR1 SGHRS and CDR2 YFSETQ. The CDR3 totals 9 residues. The CDR3 DNA follows: TGCGCCAGCAGAGATACGCAGTATTTT. Amino acids: CASRDTQYF.

The J gene is TRBJ2-1, the V gene TRBV9, with no clear D. This CDR3 region has 15 residues. V was shortened by 0 bases and J by 0 bases, with 7 bases between the two germline ends. Germline V lookup: CDR1 SGDLS, CDR2 YYNGEE. Here the CDR3 reads CASSVGAASYNEQFF. Written as DNA, the CDR3 is TGTGCCAGCAGCGTAGGGGCAGCCTCCTACAATGAGCAGTTCTTC.

This chain joins TRBV6-2 or TRBV6-3 and TRBJ1-2, with 8 bases aligning to TRBD1. The trim removed 6 bases at V and 4 bases at J, leaving 7 bases unmatched. This CDR3 comprises 14 residues. Germline V gives CDR1 MNHEY, CDR2 SVGEGT. The CDR3 here is CASSRRQGFYGYTF. CDR3 DNA: TGTGCCAGCAGCCGTAGACAGGGGTTCTATGGCTACACCTTC.

The chain carries TRBV9 and TRBJ2-1, with 10 bases that match TRBD2. The CDR3 runs 17 residues. The germline CDR1 and CDR2 sequences are SGDLS and YYNGEE. V shed 4 bases and J 4 bases; nucleotides not matched to a gene: 11. CDR3 sequence (DNA): TGTGCCAGCAGCCTCACGACCGGGACTAGCGTATACAATGAGCAGTTCTTC. This translates into CASSLTTGTSVYNEQFF.

The rearrangement joins TRBV19 to TRBJ1-1, with D hard to call. V was pared by 8 bases and J by 0 bases, with 13 bases between. The CDR3 consists of 14 residues. The germline CDR1 and CDR2 sequences are LNHDA and SQIVND (reference sequence). In DNA form, the CDR3 reads TGTGCCAGTCGGTCCACAGCCGTGAACACTGAAGCTTTCTTT. Residues: CASRSTAVNTEAFF.